This record looks at one T cell receptor (beta chain) sequence and its context. Original processing notes: The assay estimated nucleated cells by amplifying reference gene primers. Sequencing was performed with immunoSEQ multiplex PCR; in TCRdb, only in-frame clones are kept and a portion is missing. V and J calls plus clone size are reproduced from that table; the DNA served to infer D and trimming. The table records more than 300,000 clones, under 90% of them present only once. Cohort assignment relied on participant-reported clinical history. Resolution of symptoms, clearance, or two negative PCRs was present in recovered Cohort 3 donors. This entry is derived from a study of blood T cell repertoires in COVID-19. Study overall: Samples representing acute and convalescent COVID-19 were sourced from the United States, Italy and Spain.

This TCR came from a woman between 25 and 40 years old who had recovered from COVID-19. Sequencing input: PBMCs or T cells enriched from blood (not recorded which).

This CDR3 is CASSSSQPGTGKTEAFF. In DNA form, the CDR3 reads TGCGCCAGCAGCTCCTCCCAACCAGGGACAGGAAAAACTGAAGCTTTCTTT. This chain links TRBV5-1 with TRBJ1-1, with 8 positions matching TRBD1. After removal of 3 bases from V and 5 bases from J, the junction contained 15 bases not matched to a gene. Germline CDR1 SGHRS, CDR2 YFSETQ. The CDR3 has 17 amino acids. Combining the CDR3 with reference TRBV5-1 and TRBJ1-1 gives the whole variable domain KAGVTQTPRYLIKTRGQQVTLSCSPISGHRSVSWYQQTPGQGLQFLFEYFSETQRNKGNFPGRFSGRQFSNSRSEMNVSTLELGDSALYLCASSSSQPGTGKTEAFFGQGTRLTVV.